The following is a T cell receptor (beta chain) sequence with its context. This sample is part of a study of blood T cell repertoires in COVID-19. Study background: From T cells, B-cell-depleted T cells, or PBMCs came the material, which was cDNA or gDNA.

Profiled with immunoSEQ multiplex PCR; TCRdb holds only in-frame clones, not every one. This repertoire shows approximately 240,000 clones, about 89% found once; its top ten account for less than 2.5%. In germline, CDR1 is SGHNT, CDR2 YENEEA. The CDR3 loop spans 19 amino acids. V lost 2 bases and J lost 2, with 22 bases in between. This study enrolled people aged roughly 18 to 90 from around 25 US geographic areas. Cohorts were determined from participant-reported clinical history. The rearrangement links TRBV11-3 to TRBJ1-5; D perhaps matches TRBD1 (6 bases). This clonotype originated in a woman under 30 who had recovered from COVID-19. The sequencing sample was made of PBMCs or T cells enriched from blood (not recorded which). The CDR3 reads CASSLWDNPTPGCNQPQHF. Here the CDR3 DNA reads TGTGCCAGCAGCTTATGGGACAATCCAACTCCGGGATGCAATCAGCCCCAGCATTTT.